These 21 T cell receptor beta chains originate from one sample sequenced in a study of T cells in localized non-small cell lung cancer. Data came from immunoSEQ multiplex PCR; TCRdb stores just in-frame clones and leaves some out. Of some 25,000 clones in the sample, 81% were seen once. The sample consisted of peripheral blood, taken before any cancer treatment. The receptors derive from a man between 35 and 75 years old with stage III squamous cell lung carcinoma.

The chain is built from TRBV6-5 and TRBJ1-1; D uncertain. V lost 0 bases, J lost 1 base, and 6 bases lay in between. The germline CDR1 and CDR2 sequences are MNHEY and SVGAGI. CDR3 size: 14 residues. The CDR3 bases are TGTGCCAGCAGTTACTCGGGCGGGAACACTGAAGCTTTCTTT. Its translation is CASSYSGGNTEAFF.

As for this clone: At one of its ends the junction is not consistent with the germline gene, which may arise from a read error. J is TRBJ2-1 and V is TRBV7-7; the match to TRBD2 covers 9 bases. The length of the CDR3 is 16 residues. Germline CDR1 SSHAT, CDR2 FNYEAQ (reference sequence). The CDR3, as DNA: TGTGCTAGCAGCCCAGGACTAGCGCTATTCTACAATGAGCAGTTCTTC. Its translation: CASSPGLALFYNEQFF.

In DNA, the CDR3 is TGCAGCGTTGAAACTGCCCCCTACGAGCAGTACTTC. The encoded protein is CSVETAPYEQYF. This sequence joins TRBV29-1 and TRBJ2-7; no clear D. This CDR3 is built from 12 residues. The V end was cut by 2 bases, the J end by 2 bases, with 7 bases between. Germline values: CDR1 SQVTM, CDR2 ANQGSEA.

This sequence joins TRBV10-1 and TRBJ2-2; D may match TRBD1 or TRBD2 (5 bases each). V was shortened by 4 bases and J by 1 base, with 7 bases between the two germline ends. CDR1 and CDR2 (germline): WNHNN, SYGVQD (reference sequence). The CDR3 is 14 amino acids. The CDR3 is CASSGGMNTGELFF. The CDR3 nucleotides are TGCGCCAGCAGTGGGGGGATGAACACCGGGGAGCTGTTTTTT.

The V and J genes are TRBV4-1 and TRBJ2-1, with no clear D. The germline V gene encodes CDR1 MGHRA and CDR2 YSYEKL. Trimming took 3 bases from V and 6 from J, leaving 12 bases between them. The CDR3 is 14 residues long. CDR3 bases: TGCGCCAGCAGCCATACCGGGCTCGGCAATGAGCAGTTCTTC. It is translated as CASSHTGLGNEQFF.

V usage is TRBV4-2 and J usage is TRBJ1-2; D gene unclear. CDR3 length: 13 residues. The V and J ends lost 1 base and 5 bases respectively, with 8 bases between them. Germline CDR1 and CDR2: LGHNA and YNFKEQ. The chain's CDR3 is CASSQALLYGYTF. The CDR3 nucleotides read TGTGCCAGCAGCCAAGCCCTCCTGTATGGCTACACCTTC.

J is TRBJ1-1 and V is TRBV30; D unresolved. Trimming shortened V by 0 bases and J by 0 bases, and 14 bases separated the two germline ends. The CDR3 totals 16 residues. Germline CDR1 is GTSNPN and CDR2 is SVGIG (reference sequence). The CDR3 DNA is TGTGCCTGGAGTGTACCACTTGGAGGGATGAACACTGAAGCTTTCTTT. This translates into CAWSVPLGGMNTEAFF.

V is TRBV14 and J is TRBJ2-7, with a weak D call TRBD2 (7 bases). Germline CDR1 is SGHDN and CDR2 is FVKESK. V was pared by 4 bases and J by 1 base, with 20 bases between. The CDR3 is 17 residues long. The CDR3 DNA sequence: TGTGCCAGCAGCCCCACCGGGGGGCCGCCGAGGTCCTACGAGCAGTACGTC. This translates into CASSPTGGPPRSYEQYV.

The sample holds a few counts of this clone. This chain connects TRBV10-1 to TRBJ2-2; a weak D match, TRBD2 (5 bases). Trimming shortened V by 3 bases and J by 2 bases, and 13 bases separated the two germline ends. The length of the CDR3 is 16 residues. The germline V gene encodes CDR1 WNHNN and CDR2 SYGVQD (reference sequence). In DNA, the CDR3 is TGCGCCAGCAGTGATTCTGGGCTAGCTAACACCGGGGAGCTGTTTTTT. It encodes CASSDSGLANTGELFF.

V usage is TRBV6-5 and J usage is TRBJ1-3, with 9 bases identical to TRBD1. The V gene's germline CDR1 is MNHEY and CDR2 SVGAGI. The CDR3 runs to 14 residues. Trimming at V came to 6 bases and at J to 6 bases, leaving 6 bases not matched to a gene. CDR3 sequence: CASRRTGAVNTIYF. In DNA, the CDR3 is TGTGCCAGCAGAAGGACAGGGGCGGTAAACACCATATATTTT.

The rearrangement links TRBV19 to TRBJ1-5; D uncertain. Trimming took 8 bases from V and 4 from J, leaving 15 bases between them. The CDR3 contains 14 residues. Germline CDR1 reads LNHDA; CDR2 reads SQIVND (reference sequence). CDR3 sequence: CASVDRRGNQPQHF. The CDR3 bases are TGTGCCAGTGTGGACCGACGAGGGAATCAGCCCCAGCATTTT.

To note about this clone: A junction end diverges from the germline sequence, so it may reflect a read error. The same CDR3 is also encoded by other DNA sequences in this sample. This chain uses TRBV13 with TRBJ2-3; 7 bases agree with TRBD2. Germline V gene data show CDR1 as PRHDT and CDR2 as FYEKMQ (reference sequence). CDR3 length: 12 residues. The CDR3: CASSREADTQYF. DNA for the CDR3: TGTGCCAGCAGCCGGGAGGCAGATACACAGTATTTT.

The sample holds a few counts of this clone. The rearrangement joins TRBV7-8 to TRBJ2-2; a possible D gene is TRBD2 (6 bases). Germline values: CDR1 SGHVS, CDR2 FQNEAQ. V gave up 11 bases and J gave up 1 base, with 14 bases separating them. The CDR3 loop spans 14 amino acids. As DNA, the CDR3 is TGTGCCTGCCTGGGGCGGGAGAACACCGGGGAGCTGTTTTTT. This translates into CACLGRENTGELFF.

By sample fraction, this clone is medium-sized. Germline is not matched at one junction end, which may reflect a read error. The V and J genes are TRBV12-5 and TRBJ1-1, with D unresolved. The CDR3 covers 10 residues. CDR1 and CDR2 from the germline V gene are LGHNT and FRNRAP. Here the CDR3 DNA reads TGTGCTAGTGGCCTCGAACTGTTTCACTTT. The encoded protein is CASGLELFHF.

The chain links TRBV7-9 to TRBJ2-3; TRBD1 matches at 8 bases. Germline V gene lookup returns CDR1 SEHNR and CDR2 FQNEAQ (reference sequence). The CDR3 covers 16 residues. V was pared by 4 bases and J by 5 bases, with 11 bases of the junction left unmatched. The CDR3 bases are TGTGCCAGCAGCTCCGGACAGGGAGGATTGGGAGATACGCAGTATTTT. Translation gives CASSSGQGGLGDTQYF.

V usage is TRBV25-1 and J usage is TRBJ1-4; no definite D call. The CDR3 totals 18 residues. The V end was cut by 1 base, the J end by 0 bases, with 15 bases between. Per the germline V gene, CDR1 is MGHDK and CDR2 is SYGVNS. The CDR3 reads CASSEWVVGYATNEKLFF. The DNA for the CDR3 is TGTGCCAGCAGTGAATGGGTGGTTGGGTATGCAACTAATGAAAAACTGTTTTTT.

This clone rates as medium-sized (0.01 to 0.1%). J is TRBJ1-4 and V is TRBV5-4; no clear D gene. V lost 4 bases and J 3 bases, leaving 10 bases between the germline ends. CDR3 length: 14 amino acids. Looked up from germline, CDR1 is SGHNT and CDR2 is YYREEE (reference sequence). This CDR3 reads CASSTAGANEKLFF. The CDR3 DNA follows: TGTGCCAGCAGCACCGCTGGCGCTAATGAAAAACTGTTTTTT.

This clone has only one observation. V is TRBV30 and J is TRBJ1-2, with a weak D call TRBD1 (5 bases). Trimming removed 3 bases from V and 8 bases from J, with 7 bases in between. Germline lookup yields CDR1 GTSNPN and CDR2 SVGIG (reference sequence). CDR3 length: 10 amino acids. The CDR3 loop is CAWSGGGYTF. The CDR3 nucleotides read TGTGCCTGGAGCGGGGGGGGCTACACCTTC.

This sequence joins TRBV10-3 and TRBJ2-1; 9 bases are a match to TRBD1. CDR3 length: 15 residues. The germline gives CDR1 ENHRY, CDR2 SYGVKD. Trimming cost V 2 bases and J 6 bases; bases outside gene matches: 5. CDR3 coding DNA: TGTGCCATCAGTGAGAGGACAGGGGTCTTCAATGAGCAGTTCTTC. It codes for CAISERTGVFNEQFF.

The chain's CDR3 is CASSPTSENEQFF. DNA of the CDR3: TGTGCCAGCAGCCCGACTAGCGAGAATGAGCAGTTCTTC. V gene TRBV6-4 combines with J gene TRBJ2-1; 8 bases map to TRBD2. Germline V CDR1 and CDR2: MRHNA, SNTAGT. With 6 bases clipped from V and 7 bases from J, the junction kept 5 bases outside the gene matches. CDR3 size: 13 residues.

The chain employs TRBV2 and TRBJ2-5; D is possibly TRBD1 (5 bases). Germline CDR1 reads SNHLY; CDR2 reads FYNNEI. The CDR3 extends over 13 amino acids. Trimming left V 4 bases short and J 7 bases short, with 13 bases between. The CDR3 sequence: CASSGGALGTQYF. For the CDR3, the DNA is TGTGCCAGCAGTGGGGGCGCCTTAGGGACCCAGTACTTC.